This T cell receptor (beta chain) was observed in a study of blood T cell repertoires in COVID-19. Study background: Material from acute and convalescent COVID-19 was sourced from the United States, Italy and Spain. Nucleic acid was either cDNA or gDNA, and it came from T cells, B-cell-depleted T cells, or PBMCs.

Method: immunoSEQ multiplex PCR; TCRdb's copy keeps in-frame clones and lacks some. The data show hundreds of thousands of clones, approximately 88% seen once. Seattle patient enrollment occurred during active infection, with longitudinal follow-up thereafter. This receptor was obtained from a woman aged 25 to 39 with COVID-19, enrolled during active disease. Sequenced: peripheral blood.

This CDR3 reads CASTLSLGGSHEQYF. The CDR3, as DNA: TGTGCCAGCACCCTTTCCCTGGGAGGGTCTCACGAGCAGTACTTC. The rearrangement uses TRBV28 and TRBJ2-7; 7 bases match TRBD2. Germline V gives CDR1 MDHEN, CDR2 SYDVKM. V was clipped by 7 bases and J by 5 bases; unmatched bases: 14. This CDR3 comprises 15 residues.